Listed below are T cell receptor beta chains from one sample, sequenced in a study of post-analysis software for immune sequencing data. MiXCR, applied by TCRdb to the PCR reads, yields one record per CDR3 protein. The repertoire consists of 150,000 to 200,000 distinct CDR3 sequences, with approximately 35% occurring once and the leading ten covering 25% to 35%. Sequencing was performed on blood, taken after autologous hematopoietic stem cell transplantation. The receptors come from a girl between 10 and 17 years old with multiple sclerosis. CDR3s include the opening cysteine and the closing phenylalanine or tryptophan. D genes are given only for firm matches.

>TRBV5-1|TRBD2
CAGSLVASGRVVYEQYF
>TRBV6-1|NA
CASSEFGVSEQFF
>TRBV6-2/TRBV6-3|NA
CASSYSGTPRHEQYF
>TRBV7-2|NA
CASRVNSNQPQHF
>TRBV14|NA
CASSQDLGNEQFF
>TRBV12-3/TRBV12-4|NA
CASKGAYNEQFF
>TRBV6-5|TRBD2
CASSRASGRINEQYF
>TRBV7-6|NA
CASSLRLPTLSGANVLTF
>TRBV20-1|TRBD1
CSSRGTDNQPQHF
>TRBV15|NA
CATTGTHLSEQFF
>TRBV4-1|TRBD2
CASSQGLAGRSYNEQFF
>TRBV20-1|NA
CSARQYNEQFF
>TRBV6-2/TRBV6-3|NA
CASSYEQGGYEQYF
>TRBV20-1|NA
CSATGPYGYTF
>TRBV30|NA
CAHPGAANTGELFF
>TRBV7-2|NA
CASSPELRDIGYTF
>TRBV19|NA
CASRGGEGDYGYTF
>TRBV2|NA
CASSGLTLSGVAEQYF
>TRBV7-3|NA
CASSPGWGRGTYNEQFF
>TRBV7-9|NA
CASSLDLSSQQYF
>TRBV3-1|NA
CASSPDRHSPLHF
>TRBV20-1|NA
CSAGHWGATDTQYF
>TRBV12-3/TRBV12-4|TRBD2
CASRSGTSVRTDTQYF
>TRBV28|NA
CASLKASGNQPQHF
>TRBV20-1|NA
CSASEGFTEAFF
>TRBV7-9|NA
CASSFGANNEQFF
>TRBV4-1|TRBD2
CASSRGGLRLDTDTQYF
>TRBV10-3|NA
CATQHDGAGTTRPFF
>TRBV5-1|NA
CASSWTSSYEQYF
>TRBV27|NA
CATLSGANVLTF
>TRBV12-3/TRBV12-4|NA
CASSQDSYTGELFF
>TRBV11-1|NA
CASSSYRVSNTGELFF
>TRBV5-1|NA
CASSLGDSINSPLHF
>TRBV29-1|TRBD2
CSGSTSGSKGEQYF
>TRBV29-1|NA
CSVGLGGRGEQYF
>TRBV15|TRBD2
CATSRDQLAGGEQFF
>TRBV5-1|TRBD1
CASSLGQGWNIQYF
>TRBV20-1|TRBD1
CSAREPTGTGNIYTF
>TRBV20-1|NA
CSAPDRPSEETQYF
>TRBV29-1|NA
CSVEVFSAASGANVLTF
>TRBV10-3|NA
CAISETPDSYNEQFF
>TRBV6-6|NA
CASSSPGYEQYF
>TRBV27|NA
CASSPGQLGYEQYF
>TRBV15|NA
CATSTSRDIVETQYF
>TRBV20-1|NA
CSARPIGPINSPLHF
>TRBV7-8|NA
CASSSDGKQFF
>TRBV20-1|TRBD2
CSASGTSGRFAETQYF
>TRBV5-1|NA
CASSLAVDRLGDTQYF
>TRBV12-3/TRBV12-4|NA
CASSSAGDPSYNEQFF
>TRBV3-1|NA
CASSQVPGRPGNTIYF
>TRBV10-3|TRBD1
CATQRDRGVSYEQYF
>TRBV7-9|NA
CASSPTGDTQYF
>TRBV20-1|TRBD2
CSAPTGLARETQYF
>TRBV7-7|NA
CASSCTSTNTGELFF
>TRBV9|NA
CASSVVQRPTDTQYF
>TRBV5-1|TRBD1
CASSAGQAYEQYF
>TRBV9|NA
CASSVAGAQPGNEQFF
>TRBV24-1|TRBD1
CATSDWMAGGSGELFF
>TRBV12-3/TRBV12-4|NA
CASRRQSSGANVLTF
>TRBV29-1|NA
CSVQGNPNQPQHF